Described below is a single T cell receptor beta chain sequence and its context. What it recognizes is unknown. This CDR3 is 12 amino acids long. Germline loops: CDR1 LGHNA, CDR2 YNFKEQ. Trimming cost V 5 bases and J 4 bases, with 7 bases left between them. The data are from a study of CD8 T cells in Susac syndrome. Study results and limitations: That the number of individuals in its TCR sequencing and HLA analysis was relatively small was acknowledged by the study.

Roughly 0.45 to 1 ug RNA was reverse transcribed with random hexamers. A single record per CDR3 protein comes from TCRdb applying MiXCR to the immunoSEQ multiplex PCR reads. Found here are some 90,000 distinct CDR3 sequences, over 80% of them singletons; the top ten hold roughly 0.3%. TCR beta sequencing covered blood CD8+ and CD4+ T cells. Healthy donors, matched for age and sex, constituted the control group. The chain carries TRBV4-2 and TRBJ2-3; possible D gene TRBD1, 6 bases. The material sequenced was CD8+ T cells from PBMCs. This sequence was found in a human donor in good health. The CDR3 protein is CASSKGADTQYF. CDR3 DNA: TGTGCCAGCAGCAAGGGGGCAGATACGCAGTATTTT.